These 26 T cell receptor beta chains were sequenced from one sample in a study of cytomegalovirus exposure and HLA in healthy donors. Assay used: immunoSEQ multiplex PCR; TCRdb lists only in-frame clones, some missing. The sample contains more than 300,000 clones, about nine tenths of which appear only once. Sequenced: PBMCs. Receptor source: a woman under 30 in good health and CMV-seronegative.

This chain uses TRBV5-4 with TRBJ2-3, with 8 positions matching TRBD2. Germline trimming cut 6 bases from V and 0 bases from J; bases unmatched to any gene: 9. CDR1 is SGHNT and CDR2 is YYREEE in the germline V gene (reference sequence). This CDR3 comprises 16 residues. CDR3 DNA sequence: TGTGCCAGCATCCGCGGGGGGCCTACTAGCACAGATACGCAGTATTTT. It encodes CASIRGGPTSTDTQYF.

V gene TRBV6-1 combines with J gene TRBJ2-1; 9 bases are a match to TRBD1. The V gene end was trimmed by 11 bases and the J gene end by 3 bases; junction bases not matched to a gene: 8. The CDR3 is made up of 14 amino acids. The germline CDR1 and CDR2 sequences are MNHNS and SASEGT. Here the CDR3 DNA reads TGTGCCGGCGAGAGGGGACAGGGCTACAATGAGCAGTTCTTC. This sequence encodes CAGERGQGYNEQFF.

The rearrangement links TRBV6-5 to TRBJ2-7, with D possibly matching TRBD2 (6 bases). The V and J ends lost 4 bases and 1 base respectively, with 14 bases between them. The CDR3 sequence is 15 residues long. Germline V lookup: CDR1 MNHEY, CDR2 SVGAGI. The CDR3 here is CASSSGSVGSYEQYF. DNA of the CDR3: TGTGCCAGCAGTTCCGGGAGTGTCGGATCCTACGAGCAGTACTTC.

V gene TRBV27 combines with J gene TRBJ2-1; 11 bases fit TRBD2. The CDR3 loop spans 13 amino acids. Germline CDR1 and CDR2: MNHEY and SMNVEV (reference sequence). Trimming removed 11 bases from V and 5 bases from J; junction bases left unmatched: 5. The DNA for the CDR3 is TGTGCCTCGGGACTAGCGGACAACAATGAGCAGTTCTTC. This gives the protein CASGLADNNEQFF.

This clone was detected a few times. CDR3 sequence (DNA): TGCAGCGTTGATGACGGGGCCTACGAGCAGTACTTC. Residues: CSVDDGAYEQYF. This rearrangement joins TRBV29-1 to TRBJ2-7, with D tentatively TRBD2 (5 bases). Trimming took off 3 bases at V and 2 bases at J, with 8 bases between the two ends. The V gene's germline CDR1 is SQVTM and CDR2 ANQGSEA. The CDR3 covers 12 residues.

The V and J genes are TRBV28 and TRBJ2-4; the match to TRBD1 covers 8 bases. The CDR3 has 16 amino acids. J lost 2 bases, V lost 0 bases, and 3 bases had no gene match. Germline V CDR1 and CDR2: MDHEN, SYDVKM. The CDR3 is CASSLWDRVSKNIQYF. CDR3 coding DNA: TGTGCCAGCAGTTTATGGGACAGGGTATCCAAAAACATTCAGTACTTC.

The chain carries TRBV28 and TRBJ2-1, with a possible D match to TRBD2 (5 bases). The CDR3 totals 15 residues. Looked up from germline, CDR1 is MDHEN and CDR2 is SYDVKM. V lost 4 bases and J lost 4, with 14 bases in between. In DNA form, the CDR3 reads TGTGCCAGCAGTTCCAGGAGGATCGTATACAATGAGCAGTTCTTC. It translates to CASSSRRIVYNEQFF.

The rearrangement uses TRBV2 and TRBJ2-1; 9 bases align to TRBD1. CDR3 length equals 14 residues. Germline-derived CDR1 and CDR2 are SNHLY and FYNNEI. J lost 6 bases, V lost 6 bases, and 6 bases had no gene match. CDR3 nucleotides: TGTGCCAGCAGCCCTGGGACAGGGTCCAATGAGCAGTTCTTC. Translated: CASSPGTGSNEQFF.

CDR3 nucleotide sequence: TGTGCCAGCAGCTTGGGGAGCGGGGCCTCCACGGAGACCCAGTACTTC. It specifies CASSLGSGASTETQYF. The chain uses TRBV7-9 and TRBJ2-5, with 7 positions matching TRBD2. The CDR3 sequence is 16 residues long. Per the germline V gene, CDR1 is SEHNR and CDR2 is FQNEAQ (reference sequence). J gave up 5 bases and V 3 bases, and 12 bases lay outside the gene matches. The full variable domain, with the rest looked up from reference TRBV7-9 and TRBJ2-5, is DTGVSQNPRHKITKRGQNVTFRCDPISEHNRLYWYRQTLGQGPEFLTYFQNEAQLEKSRLLSDRFSAERPKGSFSTLEIQRTEQGDSAMYLCASSLGSGASTETQYFGPGTRLLVL.

This clone was found once. The V and J genes are TRBV2 and TRBJ2-7, with 8 bases that match TRBD1. With V trimmed by 7 bases and J by 5 bases, 10 bases remained unmatched. This CDR3 comprises 14 residues. Germline V gene data show CDR1 as SNHLY and CDR2 as FYNNEI. The CDR3 DNA reads TGTGCCAGCACGGCCAGGCCAGGGGGCCACGAGCAGTACTTC. Translating it yields CASTARPGGHEQYF.

The chain joins TRBV11-2 to TRBJ2-1; D may be TRBD2 (5 bases). V lost 3 bases, J lost 8 bases, and 20 bases lay in between. The CDR3 contains 16 residues. Germline assignment: CDR1 SGHAT and CDR2 FQNNGV. The CDR3 nucleotides are TGTGCCAGCAGCTTGATCCATCCTATCGGGGAAGATGAGCAGTTCTTC. This gives the protein CASSLIHPIGEDEQFF.

The chain carries TRBV6-5 and TRBJ2-2, with D hard to call. CDR1 and CDR2 (germline): MNHEY, SVGAGI. The V end was cut by 6 bases, the J end by 3 bases, with 14 bases between. The CDR3 runs 15 residues. For the CDR3, the DNA is TGTGCCAGCAGCCTAACCCCCCTCGACACCGGGGAGCTGTTTTTT. Translation: CASSLTPLDTGELFF.

The J gene is TRBJ1-4, the V gene TRBV6-6; D is possibly TRBD1 (6 bases). V lost 2 bases, J lost 0 bases, and 10 bases lay in between. From germline, CDR1 is MNHNY and CDR2 SVGAGI (reference sequence). The CDR3 runs 16 residues. CDR3 amino acids: CASSYGGAATNEKLFF. CDR3 bases: TGTGCCAGCAGTTACGGGGGCGCAGCAACTAATGAAAAACTGTTTTTT.

The chain uses TRBV6-1 and TRBJ2-7; unclear D gene. The germline V and J ends were trimmed by 5 bases and 2 bases, with 16 bases remaining between them. CDR3 length: 15 amino acids. Germline V CDR1 and CDR2: MNHNS, SASEGT. The CDR3 sequence is CASSRGALIAYEQYF. The DNA of the CDR3 is TGTGCCAGCAGTCGAGGAGCCCTGATTGCCTACGAGCAGTACTTC.

The rearrangement uses TRBV2 and TRBJ2-1; D remains unclear. Trimming cost V 5 bases and J 5 bases, with 10 bases left between them. This CDR3 spans 13 amino acids. Germline-derived CDR1 and CDR2 are SNHLY and FYNNEI. The CDR3 DNA is TGTGCCAGCAGTATGGAGCGTAACAATGAGCAGTTCTTC. This encodes CASSMERNNEQFF.

This chain connects TRBV11-2 to TRBJ2-3, with 8 nucleotides matching TRBD2. The germline V gene encodes CDR1 SGHAT and CDR2 FQNNGV. Losses at the gene ends were 2 bases for V and 3 bases for J; bases not matched to a gene: 4. The CDR3 runs to 15 residues. The CDR3 loop is CASSLLGLATDTQYF. CDR3 DNA sequence: TGTGCCAGCAGCTTACTAGGACTAGCAACAGATACGCAGTATTTT.

The rearrangement joins TRBV27 to TRBJ2-6; D perhaps matches TRBD2 (6 bases). Between the trimmed V and J ends, which lost 6 bases and 4 bases, there was a span of 16 bases. Germline-derived CDR1 and CDR2 are MNHEY and SMNVEV (reference sequence). The CDR3 is 16 residues long. The CDR3 sequence: CASRGPGAQGANVLTF. The CDR3 nucleotides are TGTGCCAGCAGAGGACCGGGAGCCCAAGGGGCCAACGTCCTGACTTTC. Looking up the rest from reference TRBV27 and TRBJ2-6 gives the full variable domain: EAQVTQNPRYLITVTGKKLTVTCSQNMNHEYMSWYRQDPGLGLRQIYYSMNVEVTDKGDVPEGYKVSRKEKRNFPLILESPSPNQTSLYFCASRGPGAQGANVLTFGAGSRLTVL.

This chain connects TRBV27 to TRBJ2-1, with TRBD1 matching over 7 bases. The CDR3 has 11 residues. V trimming: 7 bases; J trimming: 9 bases; junction bases outside the gene matches: 3. Germline lookup yields CDR1 MNHEY and CDR2 SMNVEV (reference sequence). The CDR3 loop is CASTSGGEQFF. CDR3 DNA sequence: TGTGCCAGCACCTCAGGGGGTGAGCAGTTCTTC.

The chain joins TRBV7-8 to TRBJ2-7; 8 nucleotides match TRBD1. The V gene's germline CDR1 is SGHVS and CDR2 FQNEAQ. J lost 2 bases, V lost 5 bases, and 8 bases had no gene match. This CDR3 contains 15 residues. For the CDR3, the DNA is TGTGCCAGCAGCCCGCGACAGGGGCCCACCTACGAGCAGTACTTC. Translation gives CASSPRQGPTYEQYF.

The gene calls are TRBV9 and TRBJ2-3; TRBD2 matches at 11 bases. V shed 3 bases and J 7 bases; nucleotides not matched to a gene: 4. The germline V gene has CDR1 SGDLS and CDR2 YYNGEE. The CDR3 covers 14 residues. CDR3 sequence reads: CASSATSGTNTQYF. CDR3 coding DNA: TGTGCCAGCAGCGCGACTAGCGGGACCAATACGCAGTATTTT.

V is TRBV2 and J is TRBJ2-3; 10 bases map to TRBD2. Germline V lookup: CDR1 SNHLY, CDR2 FYNNEI. V lost 6 bases, J lost 5 bases, and 14 bases stayed unmatched. The CDR3 runs 17 residues. CDR3 protein: CASRSLGLAEGEDTQYF. The DNA of the CDR3 is TGTGCCAGCAGGTCGTTAGGACTAGCGGAGGGGGAAGATACGCAGTATTTT.

The chain employs TRBV30 and TRBJ1-6; D remains ambiguous. The CDR3 covers 15 residues. V was clipped by 3 bases and J by 7 bases, with 16 bases between them. The germline V gene encodes CDR1 GTSNPN and CDR2 SVGIG (reference sequence). CDR3 nucleotides: TGTGCCTGGAGGCCCAATGAGGGATTCAATTCACCCCTCCACTTT. Translation gives CAWRPNEGFNSPLHF.

The rearrangement uses TRBV19 and TRBJ2-7; maybe TRBD1 (6 bases). This CDR3 is 15 amino acids long. Trimming cost V 6 bases and J 4 bases, with 19 bases left between them. Per germline, CDR1 LNHDA and CDR2 SQIVND (reference sequence). CDR3 in DNA: TGTGCCAGTAGCCGGCGGACAGAGGAAAGGTACGAGCAGTACTTC. Its protein product is CASSRRTEERYEQYF.

J is TRBJ2-5 and V is TRBV27, with 12 bases identical to TRBD1. The CDR3 extends over 16 amino acids. V lost 0 bases and J lost 6; bases outside the gene matches: 5. Germline V lookup: CDR1 MNHEY, CDR2 SMNVEV (reference sequence). The CDR3 loop is CASSLSGTGGGKTQYF. In DNA, the CDR3 is TGTGCCAGCAGTTTATCAGGGACAGGGGGCGGAAAGACCCAGTACTTC.

This clone was detected only once. The chain's CDR3 is CASSSGLKSYEQYF. CDR3 sequence (DNA): TGTGCCAGCAGTTCTGGACTTAAATCCTACGAGCAGTACTTC. The V gene is TRBV6-5, the J gene TRBJ2-7, with D possibly matching TRBD2 (5 bases). Trimming took off 4 bases at V and 1 base at J, with 11 bases between the two ends. Germline lookup yields CDR1 MNHEY and CDR2 SVGAGI. The CDR3 totals 14 residues.

The chain combines TRBV5-1 with TRBJ2-6, with TRBD1 matching over 11 bases. V lost 4 bases, J lost 2 bases, and 5 bases stayed unmatched. Germline values: CDR1 SGHRS, CDR2 YFSETQ. The CDR3 runs 17 residues. The CDR3 DNA reads as TGCGCCAGCAGCAAAGGACAGGGGGCCGCTGGGGCCAACGTCCTGACTTTC. Translation gives CASSKGQGAAGANVLTF.